The sample holds a few counts of the clone carrying this T cell receptor (beta chain). Antigen unknown. There are 15 residues in the CDR3. Germline values: CDR1 LGHNA, CDR2 YSLEER. Trimming cost V 3 bases and J 0 bases, with 12 bases left between them. The sample is drawn from a study of post-analysis software for immune sequencing data. Study-wide context: Courses of disease covered relapsing-remitting, secondary progressive and progressive-relapsing multiple sclerosis.

Unique molecular identifiers were present in the TCR beta cDNA libraries. About 500,000 cDNA molecules were obtained per 1 to 10 million input T cells. MiXCR, run by TCRdb on the PCR reads, gives a single entry per CDR3 protein. Among more than 350,000 distinct CDR3 sequences listed, approximately 39% were seen once. Study-wide results and limits: Significantly lower normalized Chao1 diversity was found in patients with multiple sclerosis relative to controls. Patients showed TRBV5-6, TRBV5-1 and TRBV20-1 among a few TRBV segments more frequent than in controls. Pronounced co-clustering by F measure was evident among identically batched samples.

The J gene is TRBJ2-7, the V gene TRBV4-3; D unclear. This receptor was taken from a girl aged 2-10 years with multiple sclerosis. Source material: blood. CDR3 residues: CASSQAVGISYEQYF. The CDR3 bases are TGCGCCAGCAGCCAGGCTGTGGGCATCTCCTACGAGCAGTACTTC.